This TCR beta chain is drawn from a study of T cells in Graves' hyperthyroidism and ophthalmopathy. Study details: Upon initial diagnosis and before any treatment, peripheral blood was collected.

The table lists this clonotype with a few counts. Its matching antigen is unknown. Amplification of TCR beta CDR3 regions was performed using RNA transcripts as template. HTBI primers were the set used in a first-round RT-PCR of the TCR CDR3. In TCRdb, the multiplex PCR reads were re-called with MiXCR into one record per CDR3 protein. The sample has more than 500,000 distinct CDR3 sequences; around 16% are singletons. J lost 7 bases, V lost 4 bases, and 7 bases had no gene match. This CDR3 has 15 residues. Looked up from germline, CDR1 is SGHAT and CDR2 is FQDESV (reference sequence). Study observations and caveats: Among clonotypes expanded in thyroid above 0.001, most were also found in blood. Separating ophthalmopathy from stable hyperthyroidism was achieved by a 13 V-J model. Ophthalmopathy prediction by the model preceded onset by a median approximately 6.9 months.

The clonotype comes from a woman aged 25 to 39 with Graves' hyperthyroidism. The sequenced sample consisted of blood. The chain has TRBV11-1 and TRBJ1-6; TRBD1 aligns across 7 bases. In nucleotides, the CDR3 is TGTGCCAGCAGCTCGTGGACAGGTGGGAATTCACCCCTCCACTTT. The encoded protein is CASSSWTGGNSPLHF.